Listed below are T cell receptor beta chains from one sample, sequenced in a study of neurological immune-mediated disorders. TCRdb re-called the 5' RACE reads through MiXCR, storing one row per CDR3 protein. The table lists approximately 50,000 distinct CDR3 sequences, about 8% of them singletons, with under 2% in the top ten. The sequenced sample was PBMCs. The receptors derive from a middle-aged woman in good health. Each CDR3 is given with its conserved first and last residue. D genes are given only for firm matches. The size of a clone is reported for some rows only, either as once, few or many, or as a class for expanded clones.

>TRBJ1-2|NA|TRBV5-1|NA
TGCGCCAGCAGCTTGGAAGCAGGGGATGGCTACACCTTC
CASSLEAGDGYTF
>TRBJ1-6|NA|TRBV10-2|NA
TGCGCCAGCAGTGAGGGAACACCGAGCTCCTATAATTCACCCCTCCACTTT
CASSEGTPSSYNSPLHF
>TRBJ1-2|TRBD1|TRBV6-1|many
TGTGCCAGTCGGGCCCGAGAAGGGGGCTTTGGCTACACCTTC
CASRAREGGFGYTF
>TRBJ2-7|NA|TRBV11-2|NA
TGTGCCAGCAGCTCCCCCGGGGGGGCAGGGGGAACCTACGAGCAGTACTTC
CASSSPGGAGGTYEQYF
>TRBJ1-2|NA|TRBV29-1|NA
TGCAGCGTTGACAGTATTACTAACTATGGCTACACCTTC
CSVDSITNYGYTF
>TRBJ2-3|TRBD2|TRBV5-1|many
TGCGCCAGCAGCTTCATGCAGGGACTAGCAGAAGATACGCAGTATTTT
CASSFMQGLAEDTQYF
>TRBJ1-2|TRBD1|TRBV27|many
TGTGCCAGCAGTTTACAGGGGGGTAACTATGGCTACACCTTC
CASSLQGGNYGYTF
>TRBJ1-6|TRBD1|TRBV27|many
TGTGCCAGCAGTTTTCGGGACAGCGGGGGGTCACCCCTCCACTTT
CASSFRDSGGSPLHF
>TRBJ2-7|NA|TRBV6-1|NA
TGTGCCAGCAGTGCTAACTACTACGAGCAGTACTTC
CASSANYYEQYF
>TRBJ2-7|NA|TRBV6-1|NA
TGTGCCAGCAGTGATCAGGGGCGAAGCTCCTACGAGCAGTACTTC
CASSDQGRSSYEQYF
>TRBJ2-7|NA|TRBV4-3|many
TGCGCCAGCAGCCAAGCATTAGCGGTGGACTACGAGCAGTACTTC
CASSQALAVDYEQYF
>TRBJ1-1|NA|TRBV11-3|many
TGTGCCAGCAGCTTAGGGGGTGTGAACCCTGAAGCTTTCTTT
CASSLGGVNPEAFF
>TRBJ2-5|TRBD2|TRBV20-1|NA
TGCAGCGCTATTAGCGGGGCGTCACAAGAGACCCAGTACTTC
CSAISGASQETQYF
>TRBJ1-2|TRBD1|TRBV14|many
TGTGCCAGCAGCCAACGGACAGGGCTAGCTAACTATGGCTACACCTTC
CASSQRTGLANYGYTF